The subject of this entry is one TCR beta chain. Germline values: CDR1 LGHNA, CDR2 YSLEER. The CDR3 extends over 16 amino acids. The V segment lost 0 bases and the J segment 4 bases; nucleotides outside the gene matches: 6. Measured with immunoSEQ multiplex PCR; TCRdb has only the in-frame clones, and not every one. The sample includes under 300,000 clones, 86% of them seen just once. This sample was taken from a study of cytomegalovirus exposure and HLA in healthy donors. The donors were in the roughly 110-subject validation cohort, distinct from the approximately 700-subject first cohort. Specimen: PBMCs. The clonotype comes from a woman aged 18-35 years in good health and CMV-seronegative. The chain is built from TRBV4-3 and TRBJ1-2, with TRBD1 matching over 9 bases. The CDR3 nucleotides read TGCGCCAGCAGCCAAGATATCGGGACAGGGCTCTATGGCTACACCTTC. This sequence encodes CASSQDIGTGLYGYTF.